This T cell receptor beta chain came from a study of blood T cell repertoires in COVID-19. In the study overall: PBMCs, B-cell-depleted T cells, or T cells provided the cDNA or gDNA that made up the material.

Profiled with immunoSEQ multiplex PCR; TCRdb holds only in-frame clones, not every one. The sample holds about 290,000 clones, roughly nine tenths seen once. Seattle cases were enrolled at active infection and followed longitudinally. V was pared by 3 bases and J by 4 bases, with 8 bases between. The CDR3 is 13 residues long. CDR1 and CDR2 (germline): KGHDR, SFDVKD. The chain couples TRBV24-1 to TRBJ2-5; D is perhaps TRBD2 (6 bases). Sequences were obtained from peripheral blood. The TCR was taken from a woman in her 30s with COVID-19, enrolled during active disease. CDR3 region: CATSDGGAETQYF. DNA of the CDR3: TGTGCCACCAGTGATGGAGGGGCAGAGACCCAGTACTTC.